These T cell receptor beta chains were read from a single sample in a study of Ad26.COV2.S vaccination and SARS-CoV-2 variants. The assay was immunoSEQ multiplex PCR, and TCRdb's table has in-frame clones only and misses some. The sample has about 260,000 clones; roughly nine tenths are singletons. The sample in question was peripheral blood, obtained in a trial of Ad26.COV2.S vaccine versus placebo. The receptors derive from a person between 18 and 59 years old who received the Ad26.COV2.S COVID-19 vaccine or a placebo. Both conserved end residues are part of each CDR3. D genes are given only for firm matches. Clone size appears in some rows only: once, few, many, or a class for an expanded clone.

clone_size d_call j_call v_call cdr3_aa cdr3_nt
- TRBD1 TRBJ2-7 TRBV5-1 CASSPGTGGSYEQYF TGCGCCAGCAGCCCTGGGACAGGGGGCTCCTACGAGCAGTACTTC
- - TRBJ1-3 TRBV7-9 CASSLVRHRDSGNTIYF TGTGCCAGCAGCTTAGTTCGCCACCGCGACTCTGGAAACACCATATATTTT
- TRBD2 TRBJ2-2 TRBV4-3 CASSQEPSGRARTGELFF TGCGCCAGCAGCCAGGAGCCTAGCGGGAGGGCTCGCACCGGGGAGCTGTTTTTT
- TRBD2 TRBJ2-5 TRBV5-4 CASSLGGGGQETQYF TGTGCCAGCAGCTTGGGCGGGGGGGGCCAAGAGACCCAGTACTTC
- TRBD1 TRBJ2-4 TRBV6-6 CASSYPGTDKNIQYF TGTGCCAGCAGTTACCCCGGGACAGATAAAAACATTCAGTACTTC
- - TRBJ1-1 TRBV27 CASSVKGNTEAFF TGTGCCAGCAGTGTAAAAGGGAACACTGAAGCTTTCTTT
- - TRBJ1-5 TRBV7-9 CASSPYSSGAYSNQPQHF TGTGCCAGCAGCCCCTACAGCAGCGGGGCCTATAGCAATCAGCCCCAGCATTTT
- TRBD1 TRBJ1-2 TRBV24-1 CATSDRAGGKYGYTF TGTGCCACCAGTGACCGCGCAGGGGGCAAGTATGGCTACACCTTC
- TRBD2 TRBJ2-1 TRBV6-6 CASTSGLAGGSEQFF TGTGCCAGCACCTCAGGACTAGCGGGGGGGAGTGAGCAGTTCTTC
- - TRBJ2-1 TRBV10-3 CAISEEGDEQFF TGTGCCATCAGTGAGGAGGGAGATGAGCAGTTCTTC
- - TRBJ1-5 TRBV3-1/TRBV3-2 CASSWGGNQPQHF TGTGCCAGCTCCTGGGGTGGCAATCAGCCCCAGCATTTT
- - TRBJ2-1 TRBV5-6 CASSIAQEQFF TGTGCCAGCAGCATTGCCCAAGAGCAGTTCTTC
- - TRBJ1-6 TRBV7-9 CASSLGTPNSPLHF TGTGCCAGCAGCTTAGGGACCCCGAATTCACCCCTCCACTTT
few TRBD1 TRBJ2-2 TRBV30 CAWSLRDRATGELFF TGTGCCTGGAGTCTCCGGGACAGAGCCACCGGGGAGCTGTTTTTT
- TRBD1 TRBJ1-1 TRBV28 CASSPRTGRHTEAFF TGTGCCAGCAGCCCAAGGACAGGGCGGCACACTGAAGCTTTCTTT
- - TRBJ2-5 TRBV19 CASSKDGLQTQYF TGTGCCAGTAGTAAGGACGGTCTCCAGACCCAGTACTTC
- - TRBJ2-7 TRBV5-6 CASSFGSTGITYEQYF TGTGCCAGCAGTTTCGGCTCCACAGGGATAACCTACGAGCAGTACTTC